Listed below are T cell receptor beta chains from one sample, sequenced in a study of control samples from healthy donors and cancer patients. Sequenced by immunoSEQ multiplex PCR; TCRdb stores in-frame clones only, minus some. In the table there are about 98,000 clones, roughly four fifths of which are singletons. The sequenced material came from blood. These receptors all come from a man aged 55-75 years in good health. CDR3s include the opening cysteine and the closing phenylalanine or tryptophan. Fields, in order: V gene, CDR3 protein.

TRBV30	CAWSSPGLAGQSSYEQYF
TRBV6-4	CASSDGAVSGANVLTF
TRBV11-2	CASSLPTKQTGATGELFF
TRBV30	CAWSLSGTGGSYTF
TRBV5-8	CASSFSRLAGGNTYEQYF
TRBV7-3	CASSPDSGNTIYF
TRBV7-3	CASSLQNNSPLHF
TRBV5-4	CASSLERTDTQYF
TRBV28	CASIPSGTYEQYF
TRBV5-8	CASRLEQGIHEQYF
TRBV5-6	CASSSVSSYEQYF
TRBV6-1	CASSERTGRDEQFF
TRBV6-5	CASSRKGGTYEQYF
TRBV9	CASSASGTGDEKLFF
TRBV19	CASRGAGTPNSPLHF
TRBV5-1	CASSLERTGEAFF
TRBV10-3	CAISEPKETQYF